The clone carrying this T cell receptor (beta chain) was observed many times. Its target is not known. Germline CDR1 SGHRS, CDR2 YFSETQ. This CDR3 has 17 amino acids. V shed 4 bases, J shed 7 bases, and the junction held 11 bases outside the gene matches. The sample belongs to a study of early T cells in non-severe SARS-CoV-2 infection. Study context: Bulk RNA taken from unsorted whole blood was sequenced, leaving chains unpaired.

Each cDNA molecule carried a unique molecular identifier. MiXCR, run by TCRdb on the 5' RACE reads, gives a single entry per CDR3 protein. The sample has around 50,000 distinct CDR3 sequences, roughly 12% seen once. The study, taken as a whole, reports: Clonotype matching in VDJdb favored anti-spike CD8 responses and did not capture private and CD4 specificities.

The chain combines TRBV5-1 with TRBJ2-1, with TRBD2 matching 13 bases. This receptor was obtained from an adult who was a healthcare worker with PCR-confirmed SARS-CoV-2 infection or an uninfected control (not recorded which). The sample consisted of whole blood. The CDR3 sequence: CASSPGLAGARRNEQFF. The CDR3 coding sequence is TGCGCCAGCAGCCCCGGACTAGCGGGGGCCCGTCGGAATGAGCAGTTCTTC. The full variable domain, in which reference TRBV5-1 and TRBJ2-1 provide the parts outside the CDR3, is KAGVTQTPRYLIKTRGQQVTLSCSPISGHRSVSWYQQTPGQGLQFLFEYFSETQRNKGNFPGRFSGRQFSNSRSEMNVSTLELGDSALYLCASSPGLAGARRNEQFFGPGTRLTVL.